This T cell receptor (beta chain) was observed in a study of spatial heterogeneity in lung cancer. Study-level information: Detection consistently yielded more beta chains than alpha chains.

Study-wide findings and caveats: Mutation counts in tumors were tracked by counts of expanded intratumoral alpha and beta TCRs.

Specified time point: sample taken at primary tumor resection. Tumor, nontumor lung or frozen PBMC supplied whole RNA, sequenced without sorting. The V and J ends lost 9 bases and 2 bases respectively, with 19 bases between them. This CDR3 region has 16 residues. This clonotype is medium-sized in the sample. As yet, its antigen is unknown. In the library, each TCR cDNA molecule bore its own unique molecular identifier. TCRdb itself ran the 5' RACE reads through MiXCR, one entry per CDR3 protein. This sample yields approximately 9,600 distinct CDR3 sequences, of which roughly 6% are seen a single time; over 20% belongs to the top ten.

The sample in question was lung tumor tissue, obtained at surgery. The receptor's source is a female donor with early-stage non-small cell lung cancer. The chain combines TRBV23-1 with TRBJ2-2; D remains unclear. TRBV23-1 belongs to the ORF category, with a function that is uncertain. The CDR3 region has the DNA TGCGCCAGAAATACCTTCATAATAAGTAACACCGGGGAGCTGTTTTTT. As protein: CARNTFIISNTGELFF.